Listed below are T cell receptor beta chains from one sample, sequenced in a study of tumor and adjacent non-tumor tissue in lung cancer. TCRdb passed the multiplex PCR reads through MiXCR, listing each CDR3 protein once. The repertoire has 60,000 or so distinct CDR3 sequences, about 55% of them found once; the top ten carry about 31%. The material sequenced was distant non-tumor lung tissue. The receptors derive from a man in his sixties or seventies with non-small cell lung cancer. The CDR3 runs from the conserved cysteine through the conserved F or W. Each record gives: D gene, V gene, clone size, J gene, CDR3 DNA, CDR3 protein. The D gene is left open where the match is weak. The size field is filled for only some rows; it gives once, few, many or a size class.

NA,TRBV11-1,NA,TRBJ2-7,TGTGCCAACAGCTTAGCGCAACTAACGGATTCCTACGAGCAGTACTTC,CANSLAQLTDSYEQYF
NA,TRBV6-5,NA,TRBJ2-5,TGTGCCAACACTCACGGCGTGACGGGGACCCAGTACTTC,CANTHGVTGTQYF
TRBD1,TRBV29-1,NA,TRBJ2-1,TGCAGCGCCAGACAGGGCGCCGCGGGCCAGTTCTTC,CSARQGAAGQFF
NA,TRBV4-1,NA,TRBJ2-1,TGCGCCAGCAGTCCCGGAAGAAATGAGCAGTTCTTC,CASSPGRNEQFF
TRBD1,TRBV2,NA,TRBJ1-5,TGTGCCAACAGCAAGGGACAGCTCAATCAGCCCCAGCATTTT,CANSKGQLNQPQHF
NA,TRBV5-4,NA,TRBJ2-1,TGTACCAGCAGCTTAAGGTCCACATCCTACAATGAGCAGTTCTTC,CTSSLRSTSYNEQFF
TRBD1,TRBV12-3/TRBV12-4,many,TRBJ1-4,TGTGCCAGCAGTTTTTCACAGGGGCGACCTAATGAAAAACTGTTTTTT,CASSFSQGRPNEKLFF
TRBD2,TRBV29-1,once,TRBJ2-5,TGCAGCGTTGAAGCTACTAACGGGGGGATGGCCCAGTACTTC,CSVEATNGGMAQYF
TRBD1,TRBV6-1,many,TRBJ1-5,TGTGCCAGCAGTGAAGACACAGGGGGTCAGCCCCAGCATTTT,CASSEDTGGQPQHF
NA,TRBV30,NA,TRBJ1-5,TGTGCCTGGAGTAGAGGGGTAGTAAGCAATCAGCCCCAGCATTTT,CAWSRGVVSNQPQHF
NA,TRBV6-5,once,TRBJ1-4,TGTGCCAGCAATTGGGCCAGTGCAACTAATGAGAATCTGTTTTTT,CASNWASATNENLFF
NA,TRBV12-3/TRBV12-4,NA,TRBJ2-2,TGTGCCAGCTTCCTCCGGGCGACCTCTGCCGGGGATTTGTTTTTT,CASFLRATSAGDLFF
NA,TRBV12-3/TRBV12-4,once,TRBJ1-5,TGTGCCAGCAGCAACCGGAGGTGGAATCAGTCCCAGCATTTT,CASSNRRWNQSQHF
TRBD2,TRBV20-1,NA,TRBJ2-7,TGCAGTGCTAGATATTATGGGGGGGGTAGGTCCTACGAGCAGTACTTC,CSARYYGGGRSYEQYF
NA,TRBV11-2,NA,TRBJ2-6,TGTGCCAGCAGTTCCCGGGGAGGTAGCCCTGGGGCCAACGTCCCGACTTTC,CASSSRGGSPGANVPTF
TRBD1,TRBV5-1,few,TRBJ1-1,TGCGCCAGCAGTTTGGGACAGGTTGGGGAGAACACTGAAGCTTTCTTT,CASSLGQVGENTEAFF
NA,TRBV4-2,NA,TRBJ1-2,TGTGCCAGCAGGCACCCCATTCCTCGCCGCGGTTATGGCTACACCTTC,CASRHPIPRRGYGYTF
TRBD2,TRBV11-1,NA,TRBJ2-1,TGTGTCAGCAGCACCAGGCAGTTGGCTAGCGGGAGAAAAAATGAGCAGTTCTTC,CVSSTRQLASGRKNEQFF
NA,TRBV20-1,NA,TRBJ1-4,TGCAGTGCTAGACCCTCAGGGGCAGGTCACGAAAAACTGTTTTTT,CSARPSGAGHEKLFF
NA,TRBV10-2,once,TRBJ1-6,TGCGCCAGCAGTGAGTCGCGGGGAGGTAATTCACCCCTCCACTTT,CASSESRGGNSPLHF
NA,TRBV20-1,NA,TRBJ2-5,TGCAGTGCTAGGAACAGGGAGGGGAAAGAGACCCGGTACTTC,CSARNREGKETRYF
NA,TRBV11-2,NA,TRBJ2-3,TGTGCCAGCAGCTCGACAAGGTCCCTCACAGATACGCAGTATTTT,CASSSTRSLTDTQYF
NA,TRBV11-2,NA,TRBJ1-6,TGTGTCAGCAGCTTGGAACCCCCGGGGGCCCCTCACCTCCACTTT,CVSSLEPPGAPHLHF
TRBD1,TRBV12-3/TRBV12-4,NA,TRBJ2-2,TGTGCCAACGATGACTACTATGGGACAGGGATCGTCGCGGGGGAGCTGTTTTTT,CANDDYYGTGIVAGELFF
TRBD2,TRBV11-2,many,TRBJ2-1,TGTGCCAGCAGATTGGGGGGGAGCTCCTACAATGAGCAGTTCTTC,CASRLGGSSYNEQFF
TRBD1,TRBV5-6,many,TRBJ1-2,TGTGCCAGCAGCTGGGACAGGAAAGGGTATGGCTACACCTTC,CASSWDRKGYGYTF